The clone carrying this TCR beta chain was seen many times. This CDR3 region has 12 residues. CDR1 and CDR2 from the germline V gene are MNHEY and SMNVEV (reference sequence). V was cut by 8 bases and J by 5 bases, with 9 bases left in between. This sample stems from a study of T cells in Graves' hyperthyroidism and ophthalmopathy. Authors of the study amplified TCR beta CDR3 regions from RNA transcripts. Researchers ran a first-round RT-PCR on the TCR CDR3 using the HTBI primer set. TCRdb ran MiXCR on the multiplex PCR reads and lists one entry per CDR3 protein. The table includes over 650,000 distinct CDR3 sequences, 16% detected once.

The sample was blood. The sequence was obtained from a man aged 18 to 35 with Graves' hyperthyroidism. The V call is TRBV27, the J call TRBJ2-2; a possible D gene is TRBD2 (5 bases). CDR3 sequence (DNA): TGTGCCAGCGGGAGAATTACCGGGGAGCTGTTTTTT. This codes for CASGRITGELFF.